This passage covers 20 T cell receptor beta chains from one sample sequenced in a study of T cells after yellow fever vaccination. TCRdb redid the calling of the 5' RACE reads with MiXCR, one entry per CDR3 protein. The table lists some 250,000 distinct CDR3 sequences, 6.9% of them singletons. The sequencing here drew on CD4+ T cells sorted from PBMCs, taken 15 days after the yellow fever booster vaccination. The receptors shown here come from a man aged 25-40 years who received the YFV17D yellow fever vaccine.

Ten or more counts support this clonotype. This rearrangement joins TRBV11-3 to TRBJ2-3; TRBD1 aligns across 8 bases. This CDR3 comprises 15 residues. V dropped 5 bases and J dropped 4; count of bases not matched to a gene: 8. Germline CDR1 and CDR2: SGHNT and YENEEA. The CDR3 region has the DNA TGTGCCAGCAGCCGGTCAGGGGGCGCGTCAGATACGCAGTATTTT. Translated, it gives CASSRSGGASDTQYF.

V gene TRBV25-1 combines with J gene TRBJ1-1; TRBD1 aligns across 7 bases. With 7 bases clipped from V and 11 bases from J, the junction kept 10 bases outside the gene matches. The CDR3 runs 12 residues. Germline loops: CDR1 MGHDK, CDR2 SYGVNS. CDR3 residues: CASNKQGLGAFF. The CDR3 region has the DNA TGTGCCAGCAATAAACAGGGGCTGGGGGCTTTCTTT.

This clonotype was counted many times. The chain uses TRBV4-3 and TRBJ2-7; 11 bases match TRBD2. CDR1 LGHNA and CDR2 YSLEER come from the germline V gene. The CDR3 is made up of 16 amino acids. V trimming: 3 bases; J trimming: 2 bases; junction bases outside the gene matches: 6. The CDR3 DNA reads TGCGCCAGCAGCCAGGCTAGCGGGAGGAACGCCTACGAGCAGTACTTC. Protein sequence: CASSQASGRNAYEQYF.

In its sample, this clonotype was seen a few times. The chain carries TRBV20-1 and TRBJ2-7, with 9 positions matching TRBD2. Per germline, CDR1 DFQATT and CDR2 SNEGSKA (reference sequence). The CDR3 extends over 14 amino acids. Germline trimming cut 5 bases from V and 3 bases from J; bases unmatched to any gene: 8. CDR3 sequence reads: CSAGSPTSGYEQYF. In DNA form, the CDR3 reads TGCAGTGCTGGGTCCCCGACTAGCGGCTACGAGCAGTACTTC.

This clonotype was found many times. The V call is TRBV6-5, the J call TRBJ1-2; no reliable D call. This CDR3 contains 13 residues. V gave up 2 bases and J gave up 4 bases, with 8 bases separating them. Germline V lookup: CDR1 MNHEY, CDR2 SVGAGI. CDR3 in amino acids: CASSYAGFYGYTF. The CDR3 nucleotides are TGTGCCAGCAGTTACGCGGGCTTCTATGGCTACACCTTC.

The CDR3 region has the DNA TGCAGTGCTAGGCCCGCCGGGCTAGCCGGTAAAAGAGTGGGTACGCAGTATTTT. Amino acid sequence: CSARPAGLAGKRVGTQYF. The chain is built from TRBV20-1 and TRBJ2-3; possible D gene TRBD2, 5 bases. V lost 3 bases to trimming and J lost 8 bases, with 30 bases between them. This CDR3 region has 18 residues. The V gene's germline CDR1 is DFQATT and CDR2 SNEGSKA (reference sequence).

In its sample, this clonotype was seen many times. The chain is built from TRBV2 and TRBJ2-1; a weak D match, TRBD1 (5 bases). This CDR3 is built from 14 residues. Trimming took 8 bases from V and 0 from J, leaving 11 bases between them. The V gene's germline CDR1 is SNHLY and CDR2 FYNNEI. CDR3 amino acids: CASGHDSSYNEQFF. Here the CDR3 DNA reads TGTGCCAGCGGACACGATAGCTCCTACAATGAGCAGTTCTTC.

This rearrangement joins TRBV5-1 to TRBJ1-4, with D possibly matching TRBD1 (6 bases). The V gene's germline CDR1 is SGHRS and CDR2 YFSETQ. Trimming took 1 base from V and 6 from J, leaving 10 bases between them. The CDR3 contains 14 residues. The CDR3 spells CASSLQGLDEKLFF. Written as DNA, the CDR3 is TGCGCCAGCAGCTTGCAGGGGTTGGATGAAAAACTGTTTTTT.

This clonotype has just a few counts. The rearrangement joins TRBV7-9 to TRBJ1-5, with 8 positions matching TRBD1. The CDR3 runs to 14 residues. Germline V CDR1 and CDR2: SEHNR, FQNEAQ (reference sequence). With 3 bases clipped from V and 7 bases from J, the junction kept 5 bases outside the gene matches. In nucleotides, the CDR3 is TGTGCCAGCAGCTTCGGACAGGGAGGACAGCCCCAGCATTTT. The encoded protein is CASSFGQGGQPQHF.

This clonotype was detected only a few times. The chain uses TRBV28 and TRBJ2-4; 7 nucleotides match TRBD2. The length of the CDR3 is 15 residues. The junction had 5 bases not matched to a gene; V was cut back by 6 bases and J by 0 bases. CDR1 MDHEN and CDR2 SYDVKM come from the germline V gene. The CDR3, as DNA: TGTGCCAGCAGCAGCGGGATGGGAGCCAAAAACATTCAGTACTTC. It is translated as CASSSGMGAKNIQYF.

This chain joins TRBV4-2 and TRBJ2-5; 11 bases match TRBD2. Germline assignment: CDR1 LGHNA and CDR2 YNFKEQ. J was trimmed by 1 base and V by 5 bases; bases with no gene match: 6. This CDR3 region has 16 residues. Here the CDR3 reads CASSGLAGNLQETQYF. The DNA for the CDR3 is TGTGCCAGCAGCGGACTAGCGGGCAACCTCCAAGAGACCCAGTACTTC.

In nucleotides, the CDR3 is TGTGCCAGCTCACCCGGAAGTTTGGGGGAGACCCAGTACTTC. Translated: CASSPGSLGETQYF. The V gene is TRBV18, the J gene TRBJ2-5; no clear D. CDR3 length: 14 residues. From germline, CDR1 is KGHSH and CDR2 LQKENI. V shed 3 bases and J shed 5 bases, with 13 bases lying between them.

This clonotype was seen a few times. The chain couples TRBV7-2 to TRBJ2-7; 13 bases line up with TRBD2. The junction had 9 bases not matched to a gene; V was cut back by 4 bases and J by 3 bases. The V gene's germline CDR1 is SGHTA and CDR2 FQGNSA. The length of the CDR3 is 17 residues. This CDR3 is CASSYSGTSGNIYEQYF. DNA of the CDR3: TGTGCCAGCAGCTACTCCGGGACTAGCGGGAATATCTACGAGCAGTACTTC.

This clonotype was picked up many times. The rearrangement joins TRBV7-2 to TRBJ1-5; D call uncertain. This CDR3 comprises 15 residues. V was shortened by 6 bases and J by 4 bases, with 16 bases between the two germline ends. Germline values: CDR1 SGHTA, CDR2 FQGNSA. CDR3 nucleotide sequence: TGTGCCAGCAGTTTATGGGCTACGAATAATCAGCCCCAGCATTTT. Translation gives CASSLWATNNQPQHF.

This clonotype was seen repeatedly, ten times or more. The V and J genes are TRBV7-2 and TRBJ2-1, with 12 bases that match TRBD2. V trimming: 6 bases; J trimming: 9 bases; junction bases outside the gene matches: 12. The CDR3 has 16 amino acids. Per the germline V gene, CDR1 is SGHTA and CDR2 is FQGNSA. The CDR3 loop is CASRGLLAGGGGEQFF. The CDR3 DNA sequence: TGTGCCAGCAGGGGATTACTAGCGGGAGGCGGGGGTGAGCAGTTCTTC.

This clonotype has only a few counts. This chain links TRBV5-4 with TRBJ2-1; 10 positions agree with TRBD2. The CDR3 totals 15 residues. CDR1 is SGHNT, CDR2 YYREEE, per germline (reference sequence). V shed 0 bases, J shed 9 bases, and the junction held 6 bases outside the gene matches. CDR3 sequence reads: CASSLDLAGAGEQFF. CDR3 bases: TGTGCCAGCAGCTTGGATCTAGCGGGAGCAGGTGAGCAGTTCTTC.

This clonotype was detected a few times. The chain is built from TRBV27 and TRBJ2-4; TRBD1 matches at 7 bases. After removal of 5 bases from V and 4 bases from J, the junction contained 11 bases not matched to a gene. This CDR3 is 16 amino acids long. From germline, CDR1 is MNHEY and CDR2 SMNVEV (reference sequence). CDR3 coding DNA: TGTGCCAGCAGTCGTGGGACAGCCCCAGCAAAAAACATTCAGTACTTC. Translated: CASSRGTAPAKNIQYF.

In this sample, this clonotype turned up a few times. This chain's CDR3 is CASTIWGGSTQYF. DNA of the CDR3: TGTGCCAGCACTATTTGGGGGGGCAGCACGCAGTATTTT. This chain links TRBV12-3 or TRBV12-4 with TRBJ2-3, with a possible D match to TRBD2 (7 bases). V lost 7 bases, J lost 9 bases, and 17 bases lay in between. The CDR3 extends over 13 amino acids.

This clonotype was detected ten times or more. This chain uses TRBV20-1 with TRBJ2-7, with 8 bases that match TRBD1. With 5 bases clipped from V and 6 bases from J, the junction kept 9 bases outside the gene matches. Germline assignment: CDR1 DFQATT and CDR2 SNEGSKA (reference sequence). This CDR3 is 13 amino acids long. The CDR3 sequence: CSAAGQGPPEQYF. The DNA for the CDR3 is TGCAGTGCTGCCGGACAGGGACCCCCCGAGCAGTACTTC.

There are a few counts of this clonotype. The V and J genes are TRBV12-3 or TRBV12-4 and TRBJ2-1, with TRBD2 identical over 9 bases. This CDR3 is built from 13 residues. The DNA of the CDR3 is TGTGCATCAGGGCGGGAGGGTACCCATGAGCAGTTCTTC. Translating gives CASGREGTHEQFF.